These T cell receptor beta chains were read from a single sample in a study of T-cell memory formation after mild COVID-19. TCRdb recomputed calls from the 5' RACE reads with MiXCR, one row per CDR3 protein. The profile shows fewer than 110,000 distinct CDR3 sequences, around an eighth of them singletons. The sample comprised PBMCs or a T cell subset sorted from them (not recorded which). The source of these receptors is a man in his late teens or twenties who had mild COVID-19 (a few samples of this study predate the infection). Cell type and time point are not known. CDR3s include the opening cysteine and the closing phenylalanine or tryptophan. A D gene is named only where the DNA matches it firmly. A clone size is listed for some rows: how often the clone was seen (once, few, many), or a class if it is expanded.

clone_size: NA
v_call: TRBV4-3
j_call: TRBJ1-1
d_call: NA
cdr3_aa: CASSQDKRGAGAEAFF
cdr3_nt: TGCGCCAGCAGCCAAGATAAGAGGGGCGCGGGTGCTGAAGCTTTCTTT

clone_size: many
v_call: TRBV27
j_call: TRBJ1-6
d_call: TRBD1
cdr3_aa: CASRSGGGGSPLHF
cdr3_nt: TGTGCCAGCAGATCAGGGGGCGGGGGTTCACCCCTCCACTTT

clone_size: few
v_call: TRBV9
j_call: TRBJ2-1
d_call: NA
cdr3_aa: CASSQGAPYNEQFF
cdr3_nt: TGTGCCAGCAGCCAGGGAGCCCCCTACAATGAGCAGTTCTTC

clone_size: NA
v_call: TRBV4-1
j_call: TRBJ2-1
d_call: NA
cdr3_aa: CASSHGEQFF
cdr3_nt: TGCGCCAGCAGCCACGGTGAGCAGTTCTTC

clone_size: many
v_call: TRBV6-2/TRBV6-3
j_call: TRBJ2-7
d_call: TRBD1
cdr3_aa: CASSYFLGTGPSYEQYF
cdr3_nt: TGTGCCAGCAGTTACTTCTTGGGGACAGGCCCCTCCTACGAGCAGTACTTC

clone_size: large
v_call: TRBV7-2
j_call: TRBJ1-4
d_call: NA
cdr3_aa: CASSPGGGRATNEKLFF
cdr3_nt: TGTGCCAGCAGCCCCGGCGGAGGGCGTGCAACTAATGAAAAACTGTTTTTT

clone_size: NA
v_call: TRBV2
j_call: TRBJ2-1
d_call: NA
cdr3_aa: CASRRQEAYNEQFF
cdr3_nt: TGTGCCAGCAGGCGACAGGAAGCATACAATGAGCAGTTCTTC

clone_size: few
v_call: TRBV4-1
j_call: TRBJ1-1
d_call: NA
cdr3_aa: CASSQDGFRGNTEAFF
cdr3_nt: TGCGCCAGCAGCCAAGACGGCTTTCGGGGGAACACTGAAGCTTTCTTT

clone_size: NA
v_call: TRBV4-1
j_call: TRBJ1-5
d_call: TRBD1
cdr3_aa: CASSLRRDSPQPQHF
cdr3_nt: TGCGCCAGCAGCCTACGTAGGGACAGCCCTCAGCCCCAGCATTTT

clone_size: NA
v_call: TRBV4-3
j_call: TRBJ1-2
d_call: NA
cdr3_aa: CASSQDQHYGYTF
cdr3_nt: TGCGCCAGCAGCCAAGATCAACACTATGGCTACACCTTC

clone_size: NA
v_call: TRBV7-9
j_call: TRBJ2-2
d_call: TRBD1
cdr3_aa: CASSFRTGTGGFFLNTGELFF
cdr3_nt: TGTGCCAGCAGCTTTCGAACCGGGACAGGGGGTTTCTTTCTTAACACCGGGGAGCTGTTTTTT

clone_size: NA
v_call: TRBV18
j_call: TRBJ1-1
d_call: NA
cdr3_aa: CASSPGSRTEAFF
cdr3_nt: TGTGCCAGCTCACCAGGATCAAGGACTGAAGCTTTCTTT

clone_size: few
v_call: TRBV15
j_call: TRBJ2-1
d_call: TRBD2
cdr3_aa: CATSRDEGTSRDNEQFF
cdr3_nt: TGTGCCACCAGCAGAGATGAGGGGACTAGCCGGGATAATGAGCAGTTCTTC

clone_size: NA
v_call: TRBV11-2
j_call: TRBJ2-3
d_call: TRBD1
cdr3_aa: CASSVDRDEDTQYF
cdr3_nt: TGTGCCAGCAGCGTGGACAGGGATGAAGATACGCAGTATTTT

clone_size: many
v_call: TRBV4-3
j_call: TRBJ2-3
d_call: TRBD2
cdr3_aa: CASSQELAGGPTDTQYF
cdr3_nt: TGCGCCAGCAGCCAAGAACTAGCGGGGGGCCCGACAGATACGCAGTATTTT

clone_size: few
v_call: TRBV7-6
j_call: TRBJ2-7
d_call: NA
cdr3_aa: CASSLGRDSYEQYF
cdr3_nt: TGTGCCAGCAGCTTAGGGAGGGACTCCTACGAGCAGTACTTC

clone_size: few
v_call: TRBV4-1
j_call: TRBJ2-5
d_call: TRBD1
cdr3_aa: CASSLDRGHETQYF
cdr3_nt: TGCGCCAGCAGCCTTGACAGGGGGCACGAGACCCAGTACTTC

clone_size: few
v_call: TRBV5-6
j_call: TRBJ2-1
d_call: NA
cdr3_aa: CASSFPGAYNEQFF
cdr3_nt: TGTGCCAGCAGCTTCCCAGGGGCCTACAATGAGCAGTTCTTC

clone_size: many
v_call: TRBV5-1
j_call: TRBJ2-2
d_call: NA
cdr3_aa: CASSLADITIYTGELFF
cdr3_nt: TGCGCCAGCAGCTTGGCAGACATCACCATTTACACCGGGGAGCTGTTTTTT

clone_size: many
v_call: TRBV5-1
j_call: TRBJ2-1
d_call: TRBD1
cdr3_aa: CASLDGTGIYNEQFF
cdr3_nt: TGCGCCAGCCTAGACGGGACAGGGATTTACAATGAGCAGTTCTTC

clone_size: NA
v_call: TRBV5-1
j_call: TRBJ1-5
d_call: NA
cdr3_aa: CASSLEGGAGQPQHF
cdr3_nt: TGCGCCAGCAGCTTGGAGGGGGGCGCGGGGCAGCCCCAGCATTTT

clone_size: few
v_call: TRBV6-6
j_call: TRBJ2-2
d_call: TRBD1
cdr3_aa: CASSRQPGQGTTNTGELFF
cdr3_nt: TGTGCCAGCAGTAGACAGCCGGGACAGGGGACCACGAACACCGGGGAGCTGTTTTTT

clone_size: few
v_call: TRBV7-6
j_call: TRBJ1-1
d_call: TRBD1
cdr3_aa: CASSLALGGGLEAFF
cdr3_nt: TGTGCCAGCAGCTTAGCACTGGGAGGGGGCCTCGAAGCTTTCTTT

clone_size: few
v_call: TRBV29-1
j_call: TRBJ1-2
d_call: NA
cdr3_aa: CSVEDVYGYTF
cdr3_nt: TGCAGCGTTGAAGATGTCTATGGCTACACCTTC

clone_size: NA
v_call: TRBV5-1
j_call: TRBJ2-7
d_call: NA
cdr3_aa: CASSYNSGRPVEQYF
cdr3_nt: TGCGCCAGCAGCTATAACTCGGGGCGGCCAGTCGAGCAGTACTTC

clone_size: NA
v_call: TRBV20-1
j_call: TRBJ1-5
d_call: TRBD1
cdr3_aa: CSASGTGANQPQHF
cdr3_nt: TGCAGTGCTAGTGGGACAGGGGCCAATCAGCCCCAGCATTTT

clone_size: few
v_call: TRBV7-9
j_call: TRBJ2-1
d_call: NA
cdr3_aa: CATFPWDEQFF
cdr3_nt: TGTGCCACCTTTCCCTGGGATGAGCAGTTCTTC

clone_size: NA
v_call: TRBV12-3/TRBV12-4
j_call: TRBJ1-1
d_call: NA
cdr3_aa: CASSISGRRTEAFF
cdr3_nt: TGTGCCAGCAGCATAAGTGGTCGACGCACTGAAGCTTTCTTT

clone_size: NA
v_call: TRBV15
j_call: TRBJ1-5
d_call: NA
cdr3_aa: CATSPRVENQPQHF
cdr3_nt: TGTGCCACCAGCCCCCGAGTCGAAAATCAGCCCCAGCATTTT

clone_size: NA
v_call: TRBV7-9
j_call: TRBJ1-5
d_call: NA
cdr3_aa: CASSLSGQDGQPQHF
cdr3_nt: TGTGCCAGCAGCTTAAGCGGGCAGGACGGTCAGCCCCAGCATTTT

clone_size: NA
v_call: TRBV10-2
j_call: TRBJ2-7
d_call: TRBD2
cdr3_aa: CASSEAPKRDTYEQYF
cdr3_nt: TGCGCCAGCAGTGAGGCCCCGAAGCGGGATACCTACGAGCAGTACTTC

clone_size: few
v_call: TRBV7-9
j_call: TRBJ1-2
d_call: NA
cdr3_aa: CASSLRPLDVYTF
cdr3_nt: TGTGCCAGCAGCCTACGGCCTCTGGATGTCTACACCTTC

clone_size: NA
v_call: TRBV7-6
j_call: TRBJ1-1
d_call: NA
cdr3_aa: CASGNRDVNTEAFF
cdr3_nt: TGTGCCAGCGGCAACAGGGATGTAAACACTGAAGCTTTCTTT